This TCR beta chain was identified during a study of cytomegalovirus exposure and HLA in healthy donors. Germline loops: CDR1 MNHEY, CDR2 SMNVEV (reference sequence). The length of the CDR3 is 13 residues. The trim removed 4 bases at V and 4 bases at J, leaving 2 bases unmatched. Likely unrecorded immune exposures existed in these nominally healthy donors. 60 Vbeta and 13 Jbeta primers were used in PCR. Clones were read by immunoSEQ multiplex PCR, and TCRdb kept only the in-frame ones, dropping some. The sample includes 150,000 to 200,000 clones, roughly 80% of them seen just once. Findings and caveats of the study: When analyzed later, a missense DCLRE1C variant was found to be linked to TCR beta V- and J-gene trimming.

Remarks on this clone: The antigen remains undetermined.

The V and J genes are TRBV27 and TRBJ2-7; 9 bases match TRBD1. The sequence derives from a female donor in good health and CMV-seronegative. The source material was PBMCs. The CDR3 DNA sequence: TGTGCCAGCAGTTCGGGACAGGGATACGAGCAGTACTTC. This sequence encodes CASSSGQGYEQYF.